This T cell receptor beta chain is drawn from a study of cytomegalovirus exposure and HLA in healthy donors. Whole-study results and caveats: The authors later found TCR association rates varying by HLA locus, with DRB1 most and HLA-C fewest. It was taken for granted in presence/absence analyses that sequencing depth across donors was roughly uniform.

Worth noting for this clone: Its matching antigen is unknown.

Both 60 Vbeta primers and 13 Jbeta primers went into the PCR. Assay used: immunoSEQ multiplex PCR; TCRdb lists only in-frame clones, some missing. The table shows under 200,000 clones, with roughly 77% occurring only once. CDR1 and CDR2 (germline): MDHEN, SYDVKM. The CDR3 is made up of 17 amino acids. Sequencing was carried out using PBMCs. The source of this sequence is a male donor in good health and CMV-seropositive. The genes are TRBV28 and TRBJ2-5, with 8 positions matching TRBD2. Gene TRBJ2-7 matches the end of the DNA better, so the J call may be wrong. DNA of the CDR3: TGTGCCAGCAGTGTTCTAGCGGGCTTACTTCGATCCTACGAGCAGTACTTC. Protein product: CASSVLAGLLRSYEQYF.